Listed here are 15 T cell receptor beta chains from one sample, sequenced in a study of post-analysis software for immune sequencing data. These receptors have no identified antigens. Study-wide results and limits: Elevated frequency relative to controls characterized several TRBV segments in patients, TRBV5-6, TRBV5-1 and TRBV20-1 among them.

The library was made from cDNA and included unique molecular identifiers. TCRdb reprocessed the PCR reads via MiXCR and lists one record per CDR3 protein. The sample lists some 190,000 distinct CDR3 sequences, 25% to 30% occurring once. Sequencing input: blood. The receptors derive from a girl under 18 with multiple sclerosis.

This clonotype was observed many times. The chain has TRBV29-1 and TRBJ2-4; D might be TRBD2 (5 bases). The CDR3 is 16 amino acids. The germline V gene encodes CDR1 SQVTM and CDR2 ANQGSEA. V was pared by 6 bases and J by 9 bases, with 27 bases between. CDR3 in amino acids: CSVATRPRSRESIQYF. CDR3 DNA sequence: TGCAGCGTGGCCACTAGACCTAGGTCCCGCGAGAGCATTCAGTACTTC. The variable domain in full, completed from reference TRBV29-1 and TRBJ2-4, reads SAVISQKPSRDICQRGTSLTIQCQVDSQVTMMFWYRQQPGQSLTLIATANQGSEATYESGFVIDKFPISRPNLTFSTLTVSNMSPEDSSIYLCSVATRPRSRESIQYFGAGTRLSVL.

This clonotype was observed at least ten times. This chain joins TRBV27 and TRBJ2-7; the match to TRBD2 covers 14 bases. The CDR3 runs to 15 residues. Germline V CDR1 and CDR2: MNHEY, SMNVEV (reference sequence). V lost 6 bases, J lost 3 bases, and 4 bases stayed unmatched. For the CDR3, the DNA is TGTGCCAGCAGCCCTGGACTAGCGGGGGGCTACGAGCAGTACTTC. This codes for CASSPGLAGGYEQYF.

The V and J genes are TRBV4-1 and TRBJ1-2; D not certain. The germline V gene encodes CDR1 MGHRA and CDR2 YSYEKL. The ends were cut back, 3 bases at V and 7 bases at J, with 12 bases in the middle. The CDR3 extends over 13 amino acids. CDR3 nucleotides: TGCGCCAGCAGCCACCGAAATAACGGTGGCTACACCTTC. This codes for CASSHRNNGGYTF.

CDR3 coding DNA: TGTGCCAGCAGCCCCCCAATAATTCGGGTCGTCACAGATACGCAGTATTTT. This sequence encodes CASSPPIIRVVTDTQYF. The chain uses TRBV11-2 and TRBJ2-3; D call uncertain. The germline V and J ends were trimmed by 5 bases and 2 bases, with 20 bases remaining between them. The CDR3 totals 17 residues. CDR1 and CDR2 from the germline V gene are SGHAT and FQNNGV. The full variable domain, completed using reference TRBV11-2 and TRBJ2-3, is EAGVAQSPRYKIIEKRQSVAFWCNPISGHATLYWYQQILGQGPKLLIQFQNNGVVDDSQLPKDRFSAERLKGVDSTLKIQPAKLEDSAVYLCASSPPIIRVVTDTQYFGPGTRLTVL.

Comments on this clonotype: A much bigger clone sits one base away, suggesting this may be a read error. The chain uses TRBV6-1 and TRBJ2-3, with D possibly being TRBD2 (6 bases). Trimming shortened V by 5 bases and J by 4 bases, and 16 bases separated the two germline ends. This CDR3 is built from 15 residues. CDR1 is MNHNS, CDR2 SASEGT, per germline. CDR3 sequence reads: CASSPGVAHADTQYF. CDR3 nucleotide sequence: TGTGCCAGCAGTCCGGGGGTTGCTCACGCAGATACGCAGTATTTT.

Many counts were recorded for this clonotype. The CDR3 here is CASSYSSNQPQHF. Written as DNA, the CDR3 is TGTGCCAGCAGTTACTCGAGCAATCAGCCCCAGCATTTT. The genes are TRBV6-5 and TRBJ1-5; D is unclear. From germline, CDR1 is MNHEY and CDR2 SVGAGI. The CDR3 spans 13 residues. Between the trimmed V and J ends, which lost 0 bases and 1 base, there was a span of 1 base.

This chain links TRBV28 with TRBJ1-5; no clear D gene. Trimming removed 6 bases at V and 5 bases at J, with 11 bases between. The germline V gene has CDR1 MDHEN and CDR2 SYDVKM. The CDR3 has 13 residues. CDR3 sequence: CASSLPQDQPQHF. CDR3 sequence (DNA): TGTGCCAGCAGCCTCCCTCAGGATCAGCCCCAGCATTTT.

The J gene is TRBJ2-5, the V gene TRBV29-1; 9 bases are shared with TRBD1. The J call may be faulty, since TRBJ2-7 better matches the DNA end. This CDR3 region has 13 residues. Germline CDR1 and CDR2: SQVTM and ANQGSEA. This chain's CDR3 is CSVSTGGEYEQYF. CDR3 sequence (DNA): TGCAGCGTCTCGACAGGGGGAGAGTACGAGCAGTACTTC.

This clonotype showed up just a few times. Since a much larger clone is just one base distant, this may be a read error. This chain connects TRBV5-1 to TRBJ2-7; perhaps TRBD2 as D (5 bases). Between the trimmed V and J ends, which lost 10 bases and 7 bases, there was a span of 27 bases. This CDR3 has 15 amino acids. CDR1 SGHRS and CDR2 YFSETQ come from the germline V gene. CDR3: CACRTGKVGYNEQYF. The CDR3 nucleotides read TGCGCCTGCCGGACCGGGAAGGTCGGCTACAATGAGCAGTACTTC.

This clonotype has more than one count but fewer than ten. The chain has TRBV7-8 and TRBJ2-7; D is possibly TRBD1 (5 bases). Trimming removed 6 bases from V and 2 bases from J, with 11 bases in between. Germline V gene sequence: CDR1 SGHVS, CDR2 FQNEAQ. The CDR3 consists of 13 residues. The CDR3 DNA reads as TGTGCCAGCAGACGAAGGGGAACCTACGAGCAGTACTTC. Translated: CASRRRGTYEQYF.

In its sample, this clonotype was seen many times. This sequence joins TRBV6-4 and TRBJ1-1; D uncertain. V lost 0 bases and J 7 bases, leaving 9 bases between the germline ends. In germline, CDR1 is MRHNA, CDR2 SNTAGT. The CDR3 totals 13 residues. CDR3 sequence: CASSDSDQLEAFF. CDR3 in DNA: TGTGCCAGCAGTGACTCGGATCAGCTTGAAGCTTTCTTT.

V gene TRBV20-1 combines with J gene TRBJ2-5; D possibly uses TRBD1 or TRBD2 (5 bases each). This CDR3 spans 11 amino acids. Germline V gene sequence: CDR1 DFQATT, CDR2 SNEGSKA (reference sequence). The CDR3 region has the DNA TGCAGGCCAGTGGGGGAGAAGACCCAGTACTTC. Residues: CRPVGEKTQYF.

The chain recombines TRBV27 with TRBJ1-5, with a possible D match to TRBD1 (6 bases). CDR1 and CDR2 from the germline V gene are MNHEY and SMNVEV (reference sequence). The CDR3 spans 14 residues. V was pared by 10 bases and J by 6 bases, with 19 bases between. CDR3 loop: CANREMGLGQPQHF. CDR3 bases: TGTGCCAACAGGGAGATGGGGTTGGGTCAGCCCCAGCATTTT.

This clonotype has a handful of counts. The V call is TRBV2, the J call TRBJ2-3, with D possibly TRBD2 on 5 matching bases. Germline V gene sequence: CDR1 SNHLY, CDR2 FYNNEI. The CDR3 is 14 amino acids. The V end was cut by 6 bases, the J end by 4 bases, with 14 bases between. The chain's CDR3 is CASRGRAVADTQYF. CDR3 sequence (DNA): TGTGCCAGCAGAGGGCGAGCGGTCGCAGATACGCAGTATTTT.

The rearrangement uses TRBV12-3 or TRBV12-4 and TRBJ2-3, with 8 bases fitting TRBD2. The CDR3 is 15 residues long. Trimming took 6 bases from V and 2 from J; bases not matched to a gene: 7. The chain's CDR3 is CASRPSGSDTDTQYF. DNA of the CDR3: TGTGCCAGCAGGCCCAGCGGGAGCGACACAGATACGCAGTATTTT.